The 30 T cell receptor beta chains below come from one sample, sequenced in a study of beta chain features in type 1 diabetes (dated by TCRdb to 2017 to 2018). Results and caveats for the whole study, not just this receptor: A moderate but significant shortening of TCRB CDR3 length was observed in type 1 diabetes patients in all four CD4+ subsets.

These TCRs' antigens remain unknown. Library creation used the immunoSEQ multiplex PCR assay. The High Capacity cDNA Reverse Transcription Kit was used to reverse transcribe all of the isolated RNA, meaning that expressed TCRB transcripts were what got sequenced. The immuneACCESS repertoire file appears here via TCRdb, limited to in-frame rearrangements. These files lack a portion of the clones; in checked studies, under half of the deficit traces to unresolved V genes, and the cause of the others is not known. In all, the sample holds a few hundred thousand clones, and around an eighth of those were seen once. Clones ranked in the top ten supply less than 0.02% of the sample. The specimen was naive CD4+ T cells from blood. What this sample's cell subset or site label stands for: true naive CD4+ T cells. The receptors were gathered from a young man with type 1 diabetes.

Concerning this clone: The DNA is left out, because the CDR3 cannot be placed on it with certainty; the CDR3 is given as TCRdb lists it. V is TRBV19 and J is TRBJ2-7; the D segment call TRBD1 is taken from the table without a DNA check. Germline loops: CDR1 LNHDA, CDR2 SQIVND (reference sequence). The CDR3 region is 14 residues in length, termini included. This CDR3 is CASTSGQGTYEQYF.

This clone appeared a few times. The chain links TRBV4-3 to TRBJ2-3; D perhaps matches TRBD1 (5 bases). Trimming removed 2 bases at V and 0 bases at J, with 9 bases between. The germline V gene has CDR1 LGHNA and CDR2 YSLEER. The CDR3 totals 15 residues. DNA of the CDR3: TGCGCCAGCAGCCAAAATCCAGGGAGCACAGATACGCAGTATTTT. It yields the protein CASSQNPGSTDTQYF.

Only a few counts were recorded for this clone. This sequence joins TRBV9 and TRBJ1-3; no clear D. With 3 bases removed from V and 0 bases from J, the gap between germline ends came to 10 bases. The CDR3 spans 15 residues. The germline V gene has CDR1 SGDLS and CDR2 YYNGEE. The CDR3 region has the DNA TGTGCCAGCAGCGGCTCCCTATTCTCTGGAAACACCATATATTTT. Protein sequence: CASSGSLFSGNTIYF.

This clone has just a few counts. V and J are TRBV4-3 and TRBJ2-7; D may be TRBD2 (6 bases). Trimming shortened V by 7 bases and J by 2 bases, and 18 bases separated the two germline ends. The CDR3 runs 15 residues. Germline V CDR1 and CDR2: LGHNA, YSLEER. The CDR3 sequence: CASKSSLGLTYEQYF. For the CDR3, the DNA is TGCGCCAGCAAGTCGAGTTTAGGACTAACCTACGAGCAGTACTTC.

Only a few counts were recorded for this clone. The chain joins TRBV7-3 to TRBJ1-1, with D unresolved. Germline values: CDR1 SGHTA, CDR2 FQGTGA. CDR3 length equals 13 residues. V lost 1 base and J 1 base, leaving 4 bases between the germline ends. CDR3: CASSLRANTEAFF. The DNA of the CDR3 is TGTGCCAGCAGCTTAAGAGCGAACACTGAAGCTTTCTTT.

The table lists this clone with a few counts. The CDR3, as DNA: TGCGCCAGCAGCCCCCCCCGGCGGGAGTTGGGAAACATTCAGTACTTC. Its translation is CASSPPRRELGNIQYF. V is TRBV4-1 and J is TRBJ2-4; the match to TRBD2 covers 7 bases. The CDR3 runs to 16 residues. Trimming cost V 4 bases and J 6 bases; bases outside gene matches: 12. Germline values: CDR1 MGHRA, CDR2 YSYEKL.

This clone was observed a handful of times. This rearrangement joins TRBV18 to TRBJ2-2, with 8 bases that match TRBD1. The CDR3 consists of 15 residues. Germline values: CDR1 KGHSH, CDR2 LQKENI. The V and J ends lost 6 bases and 1 base, in that order; junction bases with no gene match: 4. The CDR3 loop reads CASSAGTGNTGELFF. In DNA, the CDR3 is TGTGCCAGCTCGGCCGGGACAGGGAACACCGGGGAGCTGTTTTTT.

The chain couples TRBV7-2 to TRBJ2-7, with 11 bases that match TRBD2. The germline gives CDR1 SGHTA, CDR2 FQGNSA. This CDR3 comprises 17 residues. V lost 5 bases to trimming and J lost 8 bases; unmatched junction nucleotides: 17. The CDR3 DNA sequence: TGTGCCAGCAGCCTTCCCTTTAGCGGGAGGGCCCAATCCCAGCAGTACTTC. It yields the protein CASSLPFSGRAQSQQYF.

This clone was recorded a few times. The chain combines TRBV28 with TRBJ2-1, with 10 bases matching TRBD2. V was pared by 9 bases and J by 4 bases, with 12 bases of the junction left unmatched. Germline-derived CDR1 and CDR2 are MDHEN and SYDVKM. This CDR3 is 16 amino acids long. CDR3 sequence: CASGGASGSHYNEQFF. CDR3 bases: TGTGCCAGTGGGGGGGCTAGCGGGAGCCATTACAATGAGCAGTTCTTC.

The chain couples TRBV7-2 to TRBJ2-7; TRBD1 is a possible D gene (6 bases). The CDR3 consists of 12 residues. Germline V gene sequence: CDR1 SGHTA, CDR2 FQGNSA. Trimming took 3 bases from V and 4 from J, leaving 7 bases between them. The CDR3 region is CASSLTGYEQYF. CDR3 DNA: TGTGCCAGCAGCTTGACAGGATACGAGCAGTACTTC.

A few counts support this clone. The chain carries TRBV28 and TRBJ2-1, with a tentative D call TRBD2 (6 bases). The CDR3 length is 14 residues. Trimming left V 4 bases short and J 6 bases short, with 13 bases between. Per the germline V gene, CDR1 is MDHEN and CDR2 is SYDVKM. CDR3 sequence (DNA): TGTGCCAGCAGTTCGGGAGTTGGTTCCAATGAGCAGTTCTTC. Its protein is CASSSGVGSNEQFF. The full variable domain, in which reference TRBV28 and TRBJ2-1 provide the parts outside the CDR3, is DVKVTQSSRYLVKRTGEKVFLECVQDMDHENMFWYRQDPGLGLRLIYFSYDVKMKEKGDIPEGYSVSREKKERFSLILESASTNQTSMYLCASSSGVGSNEQFFGPGTRLTVL.

The V and J genes are TRBV27 and TRBJ2-2, with TRBD1 matching 8 bases. The CDR3 is 15 amino acids. Germline values: CDR1 MNHEY, CDR2 SMNVEV (reference sequence). V trimming: 4 bases; J trimming: 6 bases; junction bases outside the gene matches: 7. In nucleotides, the CDR3 is TGTGCCAGCAGTTCTCAGGGGGCAGGGGCCGGGGAGCTGTTTTTT. This gives the protein CASSSQGAGAGELFF.

V gene TRBV4-1 combines with J gene TRBJ2-1, with D tentatively TRBD2 (5 bases). This CDR3 has 16 residues. CDR1 and CDR2 (germline): MGHRA, YSYEKL. The V end lost 1 base, the J end lost 7 bases, and 17 bases lay between the germline ends. This CDR3 reads CASSQVGWRVFNEQFF. The CDR3 bases are TGCGCCAGCAGCCAAGTCGGATGGCGGGTGTTTAATGAGCAGTTCTTC.

The rearrangement uses TRBV19 and TRBJ2-1; 14 nucleotides line up with TRBD2. The CDR3 spans 16 residues. Germline assignment: CDR1 LNHDA and CDR2 SQIVND (reference sequence). With 4 bases clipped from V and 9 bases from J, the junction kept 8 bases outside the gene matches. CDR3 loop: CASSTTGTSGRVEQFF. Here the CDR3 DNA reads TGTGCCAGTAGTACCACCGGGACTAGCGGGAGAGTTGAGCAGTTCTTC.

This chain uses TRBV9 with TRBJ2-3; the match to TRBD1 covers 10 bases. Unmatched junction bases numbered 5, after V lost 2 bases and J lost 2 bases. CDR1 is SGDLS, CDR2 YYNGEE, per germline. This CDR3 has 16 residues. The DNA for the CDR3 is TGTGCCAGCAGCGTGTCGGGGACAGGGGCCACAGATACGCAGTATTTT. Its protein product is CASSVSGTGATDTQYF.

This clone was seen more than once but under ten times. The chain joins TRBV2 to TRBJ2-5; no firm D call. The germline V gene encodes CDR1 SNHLY and CDR2 FYNNEI. V was trimmed by 1 base and J by 13 bases, leaving 16 bases between them. The CDR3 length is 13 residues. The CDR3 protein is CASSEGSRRYGYF. DNA for the CDR3: TGTGCCAGCAGTGAAGGCAGCCGGAGATACGGGTACTTC.

J is TRBJ2-7 and V is TRBV28; D is perhaps TRBD1 (5 bases). The length of the CDR3 is 12 residues. V lost 4 bases and J 8 bases, leaving 12 bases between the germline ends. The V gene's germline CDR1 is MDHEN and CDR2 SYDVKM. The CDR3 here is CASSWGQQQQYF. CDR3 nucleotide sequence: TGTGCCAGCAGTTGGGGCCAACAGCAGCAGTACTTC.

This clone was seen a few times. The chain links TRBV29-1 to TRBJ2-3; TRBD1 matches 7 bases. CDR1 and CDR2 (germline): SQVTM, ANQGSEA. The CDR3 is 13 residues long. Trimming at V came to 6 bases and at J to 5 bases, leaving 8 bases not matched to a gene. This CDR3 reads CSVETGERDTQYF. DNA for the CDR3: TGCAGCGTCGAAACAGGGGAGAGAGATACGCAGTATTTT.

This clone was counted only a few times. The chain links TRBV5-1 to TRBJ2-1; 7 positions agree with TRBD2. This CDR3 is 15 amino acids long. Germline trimming cut 4 bases from V and 6 bases from J; bases unmatched to any gene: 10. Germline V gene data show CDR1 as SGHRS and CDR2 as YFSETQ. Here the CDR3 DNA reads TGCGCCAGCAGCGCCGGGACTATTCCATCCAATGAGCAGTTCTTC. Residues: CASSAGTIPSNEQFF.

V and J are TRBV28 and TRBJ2-5, with D possibly TRBD1 on 5 matching bases. The CDR3 sequence is 12 residues long. Trimming cost V 6 bases and J 6 bases, with 11 bases left between them. Germline V CDR1 and CDR2: MDHEN, SYDVKM. The CDR3 loop reads CASRSGKQTQYF. The CDR3 region has the DNA TGTGCCAGCAGATCAGGGAAGCAGACCCAGTACTTC.

The rearrangement joins TRBV7-9 to TRBJ2-5; TRBD2 might be the D (6 bases). Trimming pared 4 bases from V and 5 bases from J, leaving 14 bases between. The germline V gene encodes CDR1 SEHNR and CDR2 FQNEAQ (reference sequence). The CDR3 contains 14 residues. The CDR3 DNA sequence: TGTGCCAGCAGCTCTTACGGGGGAGTGGAGACCCAGTACTTC. Amino acid sequence: CASSSYGGVETQYF.

Only a few counts were recorded for this clone. The CDR3 region is CASTFPVTYEQYF. The CDR3 nucleotides are TGTGCCAGCACTTTCCCCGTTACCTACGAGCAGTACTTC. The chain couples TRBV28 to TRBJ2-7; no firm D call. V lost 7 bases to trimming and J lost 2 bases, with 12 bases between them. This CDR3 has 13 amino acids. Germline V gives CDR1 MDHEN, CDR2 SYDVKM.

The rearrangement uses TRBV11-2 and TRBJ2-7, with D perhaps TRBD1 (5 bases). In germline, CDR1 is SGHAT, CDR2 FQNNGV. This CDR3 has 15 amino acids. The V end lost 4 bases, the J end lost 3 bases, and 16 bases lay between the germline ends. Written as DNA, the CDR3 is TGTGCCAGCAGCTCAACTGCAGGACATAACTACGAGCAGTACTTC. Translating gives CASSSTAGHNYEQYF. The full variable domain, completed using reference TRBV11-2 and TRBJ2-7, is EAGVAQSPRYKIIEKRQSVAFWCNPISGHATLYWYQQILGQGPKLLIQFQNNGVVDDSQLPKDRFSAERLKGVDSTLKIQPAKLEDSAVYLCASSSTAGHNYEQYFGPGTRLTVT.

The chain has TRBV29-1 and TRBJ2-1; 7 bases match TRBD2. After removal of 1 base from V and 4 bases from J, the junction contained 4 bases not matched to a gene. Per germline, CDR1 SQVTM and CDR2 ANQGSEA. This CDR3 contains 14 residues. The CDR3 loop is CSVEAWTRYNEQFF. The CDR3 DNA reads as TGCAGCGTTGAAGCCTGGACTAGATACAATGAGCAGTTCTTC.

This clone came up a few times. The rearrangement uses TRBV7-9 and TRBJ2-1; D may be TRBD1 (6 bases). The V gene lost 0 bases and the J gene lost 9 bases, with 15 bases spanning the gap. The CDR3 has 15 residues. CDR1 and CDR2 (germline): SEHNR, FQNEAQ (reference sequence). The CDR3 sequence: CASSLALARGGEQFF. CDR3 nucleotides: TGTGCCAGCAGCTTAGCGCTAGCCAGGGGCGGTGAGCAGTTCTTC.

The chain has TRBV11-2 and TRBJ2-7, with TRBD1 identical over 8 bases. This CDR3 is built from 14 residues. Germline CDR1 SGHAT, CDR2 FQNNGV. The V and J ends lost 0 bases and 4 bases, in that order; junction bases with no gene match: 2. This chain's CDR3 is CASSLDRGLYEQYF. The CDR3 coding sequence is TGTGCCAGCAGCTTAGACAGGGGGCTGTACGAGCAGTACTTC.

This clone was detected only a few times. V is TRBV7-9 and J is TRBJ2-7, with D tentatively TRBD2 (6 bases). The V and J ends lost 1 base and 6 bases respectively, with 10 bases between them. The germline V gene has CDR1 SEHNR and CDR2 FQNEAQ (reference sequence). The CDR3 runs 13 residues. CDR3 protein: CASSLGTIGEQYF. The DNA of the CDR3 is TGTGCCAGCAGCTTAGGGACTATTGGCGAGCAGTACTTC.

The chain combines TRBV11-1 with TRBJ2-1, with 7 positions matching TRBD1. The length of the CDR3 is 15 residues. Trimming cost V 3 bases and J 5 bases; bases outside gene matches: 7. Germline V gives CDR1 SGHAT, CDR2 FQDESV (reference sequence). The CDR3 nucleotides read TGTGCCAGCAGCTTGATGGGACAGCTGGACAATGAGCAGTTCTTC. Protein sequence: CASSLMGQLDNEQFF.

The chain is built from TRBV29-1 and TRBJ1-2; D possibly corresponds to TRBD1 (5 bases). Germline-derived CDR1 and CDR2 are SQVTM and ANQGSEA. With 8 bases removed from V and 3 bases from J, the gap between germline ends came to 13 bases. This CDR3 region has 12 residues. Written as DNA, the CDR3 is TGCAGCTCATATTCGGGGGACTATGGCTACACCTTC. Amino acid sequence: CSSYSGDYGYTF.

The chain links TRBV7-3 to TRBJ1-2; 7 bases align to TRBD1. Germline loops: CDR1 SGHTA, CDR2 FQGTGA. The CDR3 runs to 13 residues. With V trimmed by 1 base and J by 8 bases, 4 bases remained unmatched. CDR3 amino acids: CASSLKGGTGYTF. Here the CDR3 DNA reads TGTGCCAGCAGCTTAAAAGGGGGCACAGGCTACACCTTC.